What follows are 8 T cell receptor beta chains derived from one specimen sequenced in a study of blood T cell repertoires in COVID-19. The table came from immunoSEQ multiplex PCR; TCRdb's copy has only in-frame clones and leaves some out. The sample records 250,000 or so clones, more than 85% being singletons. The sequencing input was PBMCs or T cells enriched from blood (not recorded which). These receptors were collected from a woman between 50 and 59 years old who had recovered from COVID-19.

The chain uses TRBV7-6 and TRBJ2-7; 9 bases map to TRBD1. The junction had 4 bases not matched to a gene; V was cut back by 2 bases and J by 2 bases. The CDR3 is 15 residues long. Germline lookup yields CDR1 SGHVS and CDR2 FNYEAQ. DNA of the CDR3: TGTGCCAGCAGCTTATACAGGGGGCGCCCCTACGAGCAGTACTTC. The encoded protein is CASSLYRGRPYEQYF.

This chain joins TRBV18 and TRBJ1-1; maybe TRBD1 (5 bases). In germline, CDR1 is KGHSH, CDR2 LQKENI. This CDR3 has 15 residues. Trimming pared 8 bases from V and 5 bases from J, leaving 21 bases between. The CDR3 reads CASTIIQGGGTEAFF. The CDR3 bases are TGTGCCAGCACTATCATTCAGGGAGGCGGGACTGAAGCTTTCTTT.

The rearrangement links TRBV9 to TRBJ2-4; 7 nucleotides match TRBD2. CDR1 and CDR2 from the germline V gene are SGDLS and YYNGEE. With V trimmed by 4 bases and J by 7 bases, 8 bases remained unmatched. This CDR3 is built from 14 residues. CDR3 DNA sequence: TGTGCCAGCAGCCCGGGGGACTACGACAACATTCAGTACTTC. Translating it yields CASSPGDYDNIQYF.

This rearrangement joins TRBV27 to TRBJ2-1; no clear D gene. CDR1 and CDR2 from the germline V gene are MNHEY and SMNVEV (reference sequence). CDR3 length: 11 amino acids. V was pared by 5 bases and J by 10 bases, with 9 bases between. The CDR3 loop is CASSPSWEQFF. The CDR3 nucleotides are TGTGCCAGCAGTCCTAGTTGGGAGCAGTTCTTC.

This chain uses TRBV9 with TRBJ1-1, with 7 bases matching TRBD1. The CDR3 has 17 residues. CDR1 and CDR2 (germline): SGDLS, YYNGEE. The trim removed 3 bases at V and 4 bases at J, leaving 15 bases unmatched. For the CDR3, the DNA is TGTGCCAGCAGCGACGACCCCGGAAGGGGGCTCGGCACTGAAGCTTTCTTT. This codes for CASSDDPGRGLGTEAFF. The whole variable domain, remainder taken from reference TRBV9 and TRBJ1-1, is DSGVTQTPKHLITATGQRVTLRCSPRSGDLSVYWYQQSLDQGLQFLIQYYNGEERAKGNILERFSAQQFPDLHSELNLSSLELGDSALYFCASSDDPGRGLGTEAFFGQGTRLTVV.

The chain joins TRBV5-6 to TRBJ2-3; 7 positions agree with TRBD1. V was pared by 5 bases and J by 4 bases, with 13 bases of the junction left unmatched. This CDR3 has 16 amino acids. The germline V gene encodes CDR1 SGHDT and CDR2 YYEEEE. In nucleotides, the CDR3 is TGTGCCAGCAGTTATTATCTCGGGACAGTCGCAGATACGCAGTATTTT. This codes for CASSYYLGTVADTQYF.

The chain uses TRBV5-8 and TRBJ2-7; unclear D gene. This CDR3 contains 13 residues. The V gene lost 5 bases and the J gene lost 1 base, with 10 bases spanning the gap. The germline V gene encodes CDR1 SGHTS and CDR2 YDEGEE. CDR3 sequence reads: CASRLSHSYEQYF. DNA for the CDR3: TGTGCCAGCAGACTATCACATTCCTACGAGCAGTACTTC.

The chain joins TRBV27 to TRBJ2-7; tentatively, D is TRBD2 (5 bases). The CDR3 spans 15 residues. The germline V gene has CDR1 MNHEY and CDR2 SMNVEV (reference sequence). The V end was cut by 6 bases, the J end by 0 bases, with 15 bases between. The CDR3 region is CASSLALESSYEQYF. The CDR3 bases are TGTGCCAGCAGCTTAGCGCTTGAGAGCTCCTACGAGCAGTACTTC.